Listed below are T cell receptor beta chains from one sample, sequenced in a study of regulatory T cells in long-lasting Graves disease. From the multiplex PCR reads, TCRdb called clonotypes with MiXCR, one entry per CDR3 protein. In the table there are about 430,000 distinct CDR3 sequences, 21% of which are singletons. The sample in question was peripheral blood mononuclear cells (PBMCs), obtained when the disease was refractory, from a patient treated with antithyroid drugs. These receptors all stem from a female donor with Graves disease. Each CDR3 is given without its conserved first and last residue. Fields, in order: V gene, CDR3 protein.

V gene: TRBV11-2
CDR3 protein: ASSLSNLLGGNTIY

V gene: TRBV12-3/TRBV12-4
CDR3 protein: ASSAEETQY

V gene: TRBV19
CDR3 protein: ASSPRVSTEAF

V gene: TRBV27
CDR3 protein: ASSRLGTMNTEAF

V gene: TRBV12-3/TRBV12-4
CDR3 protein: ASSIKNNEQF

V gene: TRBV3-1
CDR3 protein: ASSPGGGHGETQY

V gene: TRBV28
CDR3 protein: ASTPSGRSYEQY

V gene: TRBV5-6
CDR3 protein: ASSSLRRGTYGYT

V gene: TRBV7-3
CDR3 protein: ASSQMGTPSSGANVLT

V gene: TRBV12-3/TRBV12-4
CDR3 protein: ASSGVVPGHRPSGANVLT

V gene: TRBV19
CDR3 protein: ASSIRDRTLETQY

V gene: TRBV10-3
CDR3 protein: AISDPNSYEQY

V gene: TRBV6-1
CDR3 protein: ASSDQDNGYT

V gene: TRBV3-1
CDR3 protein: ASSHPGLTQETQY

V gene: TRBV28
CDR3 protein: ASTPFRREGPDTQY

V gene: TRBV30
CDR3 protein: AWSITGGSYEQY

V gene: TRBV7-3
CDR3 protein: ASSLSGQEGNTIY

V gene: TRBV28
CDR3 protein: ASSLPRGGAYEQY

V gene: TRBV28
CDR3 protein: ASSHDLGLLVRESTDTQY

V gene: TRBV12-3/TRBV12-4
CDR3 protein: ASLSGGQPQH

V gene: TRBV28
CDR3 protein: AISSGEFTDTQY

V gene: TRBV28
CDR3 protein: ASSRRSGGIGANVLT

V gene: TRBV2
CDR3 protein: ASSDEMMGVEGEQY

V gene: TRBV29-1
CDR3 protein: SAKDRPHEQY

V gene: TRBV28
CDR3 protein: ASSSILVGQNSYEQY

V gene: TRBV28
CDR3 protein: ASSLPGANSPLH

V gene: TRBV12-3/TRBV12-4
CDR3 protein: ASSLGQGFIKHTGELF

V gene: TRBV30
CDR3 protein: AWRGDGETQY

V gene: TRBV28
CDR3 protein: ASSPHRGMNTEAF

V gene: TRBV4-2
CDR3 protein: ASTPGTENTEAF

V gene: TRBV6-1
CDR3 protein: ASRADSDEQF

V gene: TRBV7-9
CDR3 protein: ASSTWASGGTGELF

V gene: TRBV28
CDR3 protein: ASSPRSGFGNQPQH

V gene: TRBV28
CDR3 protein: ASSSLGSYYEQY

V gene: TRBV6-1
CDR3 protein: ASSLQPGQQSLARRVYEQY

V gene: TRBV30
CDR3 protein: AWSVGGAGANVLT

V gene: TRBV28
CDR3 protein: ASRGVGGELF

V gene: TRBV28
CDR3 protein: ASMSGTSGTYEQY

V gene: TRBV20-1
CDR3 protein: SASPLAGPTGELF

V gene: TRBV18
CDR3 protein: ASSTTRGQETQY

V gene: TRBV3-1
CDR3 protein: ASSDHGTSVPDTQY

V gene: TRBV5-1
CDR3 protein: ASGGGGGQPQH

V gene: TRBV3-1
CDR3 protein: ASSQFLAGRTDTQY

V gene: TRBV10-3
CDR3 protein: AISASGTESHGYT

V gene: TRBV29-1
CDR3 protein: SVRLETQY

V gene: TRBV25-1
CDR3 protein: ASSEIAGGPEQF